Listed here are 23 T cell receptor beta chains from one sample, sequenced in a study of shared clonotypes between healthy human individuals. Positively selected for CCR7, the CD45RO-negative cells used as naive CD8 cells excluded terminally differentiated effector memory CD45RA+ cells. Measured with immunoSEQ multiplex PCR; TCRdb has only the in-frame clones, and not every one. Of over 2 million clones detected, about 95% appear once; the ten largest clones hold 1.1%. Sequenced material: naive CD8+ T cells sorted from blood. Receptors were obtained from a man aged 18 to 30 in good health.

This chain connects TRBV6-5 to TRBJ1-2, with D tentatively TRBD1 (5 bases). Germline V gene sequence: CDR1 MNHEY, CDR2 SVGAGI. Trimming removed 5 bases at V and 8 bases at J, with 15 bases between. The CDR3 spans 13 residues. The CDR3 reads CASSPGGKEGYTF. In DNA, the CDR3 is TGTGCCAGCAGTCCCGGGGGAAAAGAGGGCTACACCTTC.

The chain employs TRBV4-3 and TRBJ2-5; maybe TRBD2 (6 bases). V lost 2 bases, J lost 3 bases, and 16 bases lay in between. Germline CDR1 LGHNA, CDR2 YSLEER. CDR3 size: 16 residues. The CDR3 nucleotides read TGCGCCAGCAGCCAATCTTGGGGGAGGTCGGAAGAGACCCAGTACTTC. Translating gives CASSQSWGRSEETQYF.

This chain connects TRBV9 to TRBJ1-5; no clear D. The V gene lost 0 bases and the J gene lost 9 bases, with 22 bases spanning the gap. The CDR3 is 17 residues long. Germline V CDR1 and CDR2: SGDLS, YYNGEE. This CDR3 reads CASSVGNGTANISPQHF. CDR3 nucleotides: TGTGCCAGCAGCGTAGGAAATGGAACAGCCAATATCTCGCCCCAGCATTTT.

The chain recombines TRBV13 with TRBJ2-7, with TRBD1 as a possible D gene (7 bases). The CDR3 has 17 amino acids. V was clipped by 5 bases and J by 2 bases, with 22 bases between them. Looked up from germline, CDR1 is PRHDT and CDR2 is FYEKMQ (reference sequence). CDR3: CASSAAPPQGEAYEQYF. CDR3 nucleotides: TGTGCCAGCAGCGCAGCCCCGCCCCAGGGGGAGGCCTACGAGCAGTACTTC.

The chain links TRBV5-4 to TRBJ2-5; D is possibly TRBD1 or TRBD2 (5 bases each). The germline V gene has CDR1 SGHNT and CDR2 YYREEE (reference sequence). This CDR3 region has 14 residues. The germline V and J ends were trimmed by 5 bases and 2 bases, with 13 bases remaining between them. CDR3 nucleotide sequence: TGTGCCAGCAGTCGAGGGGAATGGCAAGAGACCCAGTACTTC. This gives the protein CASSRGEWQETQYF.

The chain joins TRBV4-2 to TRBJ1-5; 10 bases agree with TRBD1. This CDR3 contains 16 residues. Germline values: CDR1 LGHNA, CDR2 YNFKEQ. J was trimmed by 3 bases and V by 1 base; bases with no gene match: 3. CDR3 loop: CASSQVGTGDNQPQHF. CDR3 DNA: TGTGCCAGCAGCCAAGTCGGGACAGGGGACAATCAGCCCCAGCATTTT.

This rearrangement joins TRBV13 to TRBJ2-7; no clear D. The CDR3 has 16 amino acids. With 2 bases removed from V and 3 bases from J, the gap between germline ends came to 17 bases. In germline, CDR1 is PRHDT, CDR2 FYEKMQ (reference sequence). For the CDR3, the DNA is TGTGCCAGCAGCTTATCAGGCAGAGGATCCGACTACGAGCAGTACTTC. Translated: CASSLSGRGSDYEQYF. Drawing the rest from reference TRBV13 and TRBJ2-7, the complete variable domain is AAGVIQSPRHLIKEKRETATLKCYPIPRHDTVYWYQQGPGQDPQFLISFYEKMQSDKGSIPDRFSAQQFSDYHSELNMSSLELGDSALYFCASSLSGRGSDYEQYFGPGTRLTVT.

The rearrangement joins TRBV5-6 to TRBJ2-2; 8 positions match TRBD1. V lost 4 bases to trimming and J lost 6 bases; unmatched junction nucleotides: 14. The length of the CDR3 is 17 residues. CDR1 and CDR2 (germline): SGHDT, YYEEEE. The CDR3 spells CASSLPPRTGRSGELFF. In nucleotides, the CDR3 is TGTGCCAGCAGCCTCCCCCCGCGGACAGGGCGGTCCGGGGAGCTGTTTTTT.

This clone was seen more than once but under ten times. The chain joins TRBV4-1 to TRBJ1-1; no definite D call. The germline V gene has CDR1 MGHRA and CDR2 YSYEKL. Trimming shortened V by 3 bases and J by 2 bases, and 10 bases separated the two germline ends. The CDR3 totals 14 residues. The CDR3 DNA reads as TGCGCCAGCAGCCACCCCGTCAGTAACACTGAAGCTTTCTTT. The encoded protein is CASSHPVSNTEAFF.

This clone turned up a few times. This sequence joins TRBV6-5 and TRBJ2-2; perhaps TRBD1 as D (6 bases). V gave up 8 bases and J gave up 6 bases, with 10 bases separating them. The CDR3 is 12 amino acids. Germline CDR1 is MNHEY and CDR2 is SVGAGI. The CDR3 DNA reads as TGTGCCAGCCAGAAGGGGGCCGGGGAGCTGTTTTTT. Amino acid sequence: CASQKGAGELFF.

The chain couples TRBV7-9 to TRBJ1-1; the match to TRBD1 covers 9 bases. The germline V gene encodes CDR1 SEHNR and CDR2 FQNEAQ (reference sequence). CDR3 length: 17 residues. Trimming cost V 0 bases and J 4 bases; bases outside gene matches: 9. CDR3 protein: CASSLAGQGELGTEAFF. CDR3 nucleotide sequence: TGTGCCAGCAGCTTAGCGGGACAGGGCGAGTTGGGCACTGAAGCTTTCTTT.

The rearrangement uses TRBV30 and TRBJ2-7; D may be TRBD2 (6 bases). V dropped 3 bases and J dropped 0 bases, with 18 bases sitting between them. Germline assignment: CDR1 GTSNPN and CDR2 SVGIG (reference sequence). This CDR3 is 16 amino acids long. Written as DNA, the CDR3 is TGTGCCTGGAGCCTACCTAGCGTTCCCAGCTCCTACGAGCAGTACTTC. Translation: CAWSLPSVPSSYEQYF.

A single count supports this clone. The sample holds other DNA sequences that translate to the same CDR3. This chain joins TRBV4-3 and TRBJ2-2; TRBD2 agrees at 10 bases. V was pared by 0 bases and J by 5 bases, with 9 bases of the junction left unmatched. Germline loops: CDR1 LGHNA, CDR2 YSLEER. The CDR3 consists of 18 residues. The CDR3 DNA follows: TGCGCCAGCAGCCAAGATCCCCTAGCGGGAGAGGGGACCGGGGAGCTGTTTTTT. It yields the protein CASSQDPLAGEGTGELFF.

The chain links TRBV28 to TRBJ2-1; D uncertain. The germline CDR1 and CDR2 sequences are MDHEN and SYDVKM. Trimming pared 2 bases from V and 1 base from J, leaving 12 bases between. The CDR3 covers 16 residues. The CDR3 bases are TGTGCCAGCAGTTTAACGTTGGCAGGATCCTACAATGAGCAGTTCTTC. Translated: CASSLTLAGSYNEQFF.

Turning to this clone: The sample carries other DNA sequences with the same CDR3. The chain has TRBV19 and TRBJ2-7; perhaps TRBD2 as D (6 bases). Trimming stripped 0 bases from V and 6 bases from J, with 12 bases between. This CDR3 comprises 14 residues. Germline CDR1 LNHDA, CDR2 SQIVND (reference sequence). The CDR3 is CASSIDGGPGEQYF. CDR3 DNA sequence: TGTGCCAGTAGTATAGATGGAGGGCCCGGCGAGCAGTACTTC. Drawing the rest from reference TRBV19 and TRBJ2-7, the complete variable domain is DGGITQSPKYLFRKEGQNVTLSCEQNLNHDAMYWYRQDPGQGLRLIYYSQIVNDFQKGDIAEGYSVSREKKESFPLTVTSAQKNPTAFYLCASSIDGGPGEQYFGPGTRLTVT.

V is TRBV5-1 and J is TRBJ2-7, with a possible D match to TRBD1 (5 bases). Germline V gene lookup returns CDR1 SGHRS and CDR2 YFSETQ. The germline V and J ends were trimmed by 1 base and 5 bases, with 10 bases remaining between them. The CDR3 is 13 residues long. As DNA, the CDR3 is TGCGCCAGCAGCTTGTACTGGGGCAACGAGCAGTACTTC. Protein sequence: CASSLYWGNEQYF.

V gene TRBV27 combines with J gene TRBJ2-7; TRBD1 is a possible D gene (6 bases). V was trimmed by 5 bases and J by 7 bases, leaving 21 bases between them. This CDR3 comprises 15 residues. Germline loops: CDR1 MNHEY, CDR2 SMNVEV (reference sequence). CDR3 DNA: TGTGCCAGCAGTCCCTTGGGACACCGGGTCGGGGAGCAGTACTTC. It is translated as CASSPLGHRVGEQYF.

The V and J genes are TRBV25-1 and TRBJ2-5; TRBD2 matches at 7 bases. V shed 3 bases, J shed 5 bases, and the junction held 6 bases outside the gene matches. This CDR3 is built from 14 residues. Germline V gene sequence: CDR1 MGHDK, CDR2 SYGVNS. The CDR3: CASSDWEGWETQYF. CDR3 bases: TGTGCCAGCAGTGACTGGGAGGGGTGGGAGACCCAGTACTTC.

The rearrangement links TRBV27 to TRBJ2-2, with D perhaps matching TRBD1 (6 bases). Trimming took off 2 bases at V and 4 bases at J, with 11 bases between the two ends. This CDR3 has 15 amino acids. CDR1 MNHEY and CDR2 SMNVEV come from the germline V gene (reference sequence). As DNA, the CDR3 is TGTGCCAGCAGTTTAAGTACAGGGACCACCGGGGAGCTGTTTTTT. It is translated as CASSLSTGTTGELFF.

CDR3 in DNA: TGTGCCATCAGTGAGTCTATCGGGGATAGCAATCAGCCCCAGCATTTT. Its protein is CAISESIGDSNQPQHF. The V call is TRBV10-3, the J call TRBJ1-5, with D unresolved. V was cut by 0 bases and J by 0 bases, with 9 bases left in between. The V gene's germline CDR1 is ENHRY and CDR2 SYGVKD. CDR3 length equals 16 residues.

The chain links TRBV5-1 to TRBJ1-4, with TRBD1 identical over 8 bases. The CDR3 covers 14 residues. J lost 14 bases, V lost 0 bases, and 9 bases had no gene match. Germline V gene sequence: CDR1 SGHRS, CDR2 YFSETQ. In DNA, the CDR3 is TGCGCCAGCAGCTTGGACAGGGGGGGAGTACTTCTGTTTTTT. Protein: CASSLDRGGVLLFF.

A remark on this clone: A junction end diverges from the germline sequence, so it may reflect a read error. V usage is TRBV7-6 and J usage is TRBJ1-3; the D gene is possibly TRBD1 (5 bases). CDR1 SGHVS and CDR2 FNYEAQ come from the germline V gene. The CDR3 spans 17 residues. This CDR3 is CASSPHPDTQEGTTIYF. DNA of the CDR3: TGTGCCAGCAGCCCCCACCCGGACACTCAGGAAGGAACCACCATATATTTT.

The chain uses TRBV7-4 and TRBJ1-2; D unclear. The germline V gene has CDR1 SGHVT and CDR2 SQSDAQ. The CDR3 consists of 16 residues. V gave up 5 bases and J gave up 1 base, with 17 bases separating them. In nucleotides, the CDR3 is TGTGCCAGCAGCCGATCTGGCGGGGATCTTAACTATGGCTACACCTTC. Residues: CASSRSGGDLNYGYTF.